Listed below are T cell receptor beta chains from one sample, sequenced in a study of monozygotic twins with cystic fibrosis. The repertoire was sequenced with immunoSEQ multiplex PCR; TCRdb's copy has only in-frame clones and lacks some. The sample contains 12,000 to 15,000 clones, nearly 99% of which appear only once. The sample consisted of blood. The receptors come from a girl aged 2 to 10 with cystic fibrosis. Both conserved end residues are part of each CDR3. Fields, in order: J gene, V gene, D gene, clone size, CDR3 protein, CDR3 DNA. The D gene is left open where the match is weak. Not all rows give a size; the values are once, few, many and, for expanded clones, a class.

TRBJ2-3,TRBV10-1,.,.,CASSEGYFADTQYF,TGCGCCAGCAGTGAGGGGTACTTTGCAGATACGCAGTATTTT
TRBJ2-3,TRBV5-6,.,.,CASSLGGRSTDTQYF,TGTGCCAGCAGCTTGGGGGGCAGAAGCACAGATACGCAGTATTTT
TRBJ1-1,TRBV14,.,.,CASSQKFGVYAEAFF,TGTGCCAGCAGCCAAAAATTCGGGGTTTACGCTGAAGCTTTCTTT
TRBJ1-1,TRBV13,.,.,CASSYYGPKNTEAFF,TGTGCCAGCAGCTATTACGGGCCTAAGAACACTGAAGCTTTCTTT
TRBJ2-7,TRBV27,.,.,CASSLFPGLEQYF,TGTGCCAGCAGTTTATTCCCGGGGTTGGAGCAGTACTTC
TRBJ2-7,TRBV6-5,TRBD2,.,CASSYTASGIHEQYF,TGTGCCAGCAGTTACACGGCTAGCGGGATCCACGAGCAGTACTTC
TRBJ2-5,TRBV5-1,.,.,CASSSGLWETQYF,TGCGCCAGCAGCTCCGGACTCTGGGAGACCCAGTACTTC
TRBJ2-6,TRBV7-9,.,.,CASSPRGRDSGANVLTF,TGTGCCAGCAGCCCTAGAGGTAGGGACTCTGGGGCCAACGTCCTGACTTTC
TRBJ1-1,TRBV2,.,.,CASNPEVFMNTEAFF,TGTGCCAGTAACCCGGAGGTCTTCATGAACACTGAAGCTTTCTTT
TRBJ2-6,TRBV5-1,.,.,CASHGAGGSAGANVLTF,TGCGCCAGCCACGGGGCAGGAGGGTCAGCCGGGGCCAACGTCCTGACTTTC
TRBJ2-3,TRBV30,.,.,CACLNRDPLRGDTQYF,TGTGCCTGCTTGAACCGGGACCCGCTGAGGGGAGATACGCAGTATTTT
TRBJ2-1,TRBV7-6,.,once,CASSLAPGYNEQFF,TGTGCCAGCAGCTTAGCGCCAGGGTACAATGAGCAGTTCTTC
TRBJ1-3,TRBV4-1,TRBD1,.,CASSQDWTGTASGNTIYF,TGCGCCAGCAGCCAAGACTGGACAGGGACAGCCTCTGGAAACACCATATATTTT
TRBJ2-3,TRBV29-1,.,.,CSVGFGQGSTDTQYF,TGCAGCGTTGGTTTTGGGCAGGGAAGCACAGATACGCAGTATTTT
TRBJ1-3,TRBV2,.,.,CASSEVQGRGYGNTIYF,TGTGCCAGCAGTGAAGTCCAGGGGCGCGGCTACGGAAACACCATATATTTT
TRBJ1-1,TRBV7-9,.,.,CASSLGGGASVAFF,TGTGCCAGCAGCTTAGGAGGCGGAGCCTCCGTAGCTTTCTTT
TRBJ2-1,TRBV6-5,TRBD2,.,CASSGGTSKFF,TGTGCCAGCAGTGGCGGGACTAGTAAGTTCTTC
TRBJ1-1,TRBV18,.,.,CASSWGGSGNTEAFF,TGTGCCAGCTCATGGGGGGGGAGCGGGAACACTGAAGCTTTCTTT
TRBJ1-1,TRBV27,TRBD1,.,CASSLSGTGNTEAFF,TGTGCCAGCAGTTTATCGGGGACAGGAAACACTGAAGCTTTCTTT
TRBJ1-2,TRBV25-1,.,once,CASSRGRGYTF,TGTGCCAGCAGCAGGGGCCGGGGCTACACCTTC
TRBJ2-7,TRBV19,TRBD1,.,CASSPWTGDYEQYF,TGTGCCAGTAGTCCTTGGACAGGGGACTACGAGCAGTACTTC
TRBJ2-1,TRBV6-4,TRBD2,.,CASSGLAGVNEQFF,TGTGCCAGCAGTGGGCTAGCGGGAGTGAATGAGCAGTTCTTC
TRBJ2-5,TRBV18,TRBD1,.,CASSPIQGPETQYF,TGTGCCAGCTCACCAATACAGGGGCCCGAGACCCAGTACTTC
TRBJ2-7,TRBV10-2,.,.,CASSESAVPNYEQYF,TGCGCCAGCAGTGAGTCGGCAGTACCCAACTACGAGCAGTACTTC
TRBJ2-7,TRBV5-1,.,.,CASRPLVRGARSYEQYF,TGCGCCAGCCGGCCATTGGTTCGAGGCGCTAGATCTTACGAGCAGTACTTC
TRBJ1-1,TRBV2,.,.,CASSERPLRRTMNTEAFF,TGTGCCAGCAGTGAACGACCCTTGCGACGGACCATGAACACTGAAGCTTTCTTT
TRBJ2-1,TRBV29-1,TRBD2,.,CSVRTGTSGSNEQFF,TGCAGCGTCCGTACCGGGACTAGCGGATCCAATGAGCAGTTCTTC
TRBJ2-6,TRBV6-5,.,.,CASSRTGANVLTF,TGTGCCAGCAGTCGAACCGGGGCCAACGTCCTGACTTTC
TRBJ1-1,TRBV6-5,TRBD1,.,CAVETGRTTEAFF,TGTGCCGTAGAGACAGGGCGAACCACTGAAGCTTTCTTT
TRBJ1-1,TRBV2,TRBD1,.,CASRARQGNTEAFF,TGTGCCAGCAGGGCTAGACAGGGGAACACTGAAGCTTTCTTT
TRBJ1-1,TRBV5-1,.,.,CASSLDNRAHPDEAFF,TGCGCCAGCAGCTTGGACAACAGGGCCCACCCGGATGAAGCTTTCTTT
TRBJ1-1,TRBV6-5,.,.,CASSYSTGGPEAFF,TGTGCCAGCAGTTACTCTACCGGGGGTCCTGAAGCTTTCTTT
TRBJ2-7,TRBV27,TRBD1,.,CASSPLGTGVGEQYF,TGTGCCAGCAGTCCTTTAGGGACAGGGGTGGGCGAGCAGTACTTC
TRBJ1-2,TRBV4-1,TRBD1,.,CASSWDRGNYGYTF,TGCGCCAGCAGCTGGGACAGGGGAAACTATGGCTACACCTTC
TRBJ2-7,TRBV6-1,TRBD2,.,CASSEGLAGPAYEQYF,TGTGCCAGCAGTGAAGGTCTAGCGGGTCCCGCCTACGAGCAGTACTTC
TRBJ2-7,TRBV18,.,.,CASSPVGSSYEQYF,TGTGCCAGCTCACCAGTCGGGAGCTCCTACGAGCAGTACTTC
TRBJ2-3,TRBV11-2,.,once,CASSFGFTDTQYF,TGTGCCAGCAGCTTTGGCTTCACAGATACGCAGTATTTT
TRBJ1-1,TRBV4-3,.,.,CASSPQEGFVAFF,TGCGCCAGCAGCCCACAGGAAGGGTTTGTAGCTTTCTTT
TRBJ1-4,TRBV7-2,TRBD1,.,CASSFDRGNEKLFF,TGTGCCAGCAGCTTTGACAGGGGAAATGAAAAACTGTTTTTT
TRBJ2-3,TRBV30,.,.,CAWSVPGPGWSTDTQYF,TGTGCCTGGAGTGTACCCGGGCCAGGGTGGAGCACAGATACGCAGTATTTT
TRBJ1-2,TRBV9,.,.,CASSVIEREANYGYTF,TGTGCCAGCAGCGTAATTGAAAGGGAAGCTAACTATGGCTACACCTTC
TRBJ2-1,TRBV7-8,.,.,CASSLAAEYNEQFF,TGTGCCAGCAGCTTAGCTGCAGAATACAATGAGCAGTTCTTC
TRBJ2-6,TRBV6-4,.,.,CASSGGGRGMSGANVLTF,TGTGCCAGCAGTGGGGGTGGCAGGGGAATGTCTGGGGCCAACGTCCTGACTTTC
TRBJ2-1,TRBV19,TRBD2,.,CASSIRLAGSSYNEQFF,TGTGCCAGTAGTATTAGGCTAGCGGGAAGCTCCTACAATGAGCAGTTCTTC
TRBJ2-3,TRBV2,.,.,CATTTEDTDTQYF,TGTGCCACCACCACAGAAGATACAGATACGCAGTATTTT
TRBJ2-2,TRBV10-3,.,.,CAITSRQSTNTGELFF,TGTGCCATCACTAGCAGACAGTCAACGAACACCGGGGAGCTGTTTTTT
TRBJ1-1,TRBV7-6,.,.,CASSVGTNTEAFF,TGTGCCAGCAGCGTCGGGACTAATACTGAAGCTTTCTTT
TRBJ1-2,TRBV19,TRBD1,.,CASSLDRVWDGYTF,TGTGCCAGTAGCCTCGACAGGGTATGGGATGGCTACACCTTC
TRBJ2-1,TRBV25-1,TRBD2,.,CALGGRSTNEQFF,TGTGCGCTCGGCGGGAGGAGTACCAATGAGCAGTTCTTC
TRBJ2-7,TRBV27,TRBD1,.,CASSLSDNPGGASREIGYEQYF,TGTGCCAGCAGTTTATCGGATAACCCAGGGGGCGCGAGCCGGGAGATCGGCTACGAGCAGTACTTC
TRBJ1-5,TRBV28,.,.,CASDSAGGSNQPQHF,TGTGCCAGCGATTCGGCCGGGGGGAGCAATCAGCCCCAGCATTTT
TRBJ2-7,TRBV7-2,TRBD1,.,CASSLGPRTGVYEQYF,TGTGCCAGCAGCTTAGGCCCTCGGACAGGGGTCTACGAGCAGTACTTC